This T cell receptor (beta chain) was recovered during a study of cytomegalovirus exposure and HLA in healthy donors listed by TCRdb under 2017. Concerning the study at large: According to a later analysis, the 120 or so validation repertoires were produced on the same platform as the 666 repertoires of the first cohort. The study was designed to test whether signatures of past pathogen exposure could be identified by cataloging public T cell receptors. In addition to the first cohort of around 670 subjects, a separate validation cohort of 130 or so different subjects was used. To predict cytomegalovirus infection status, the study brought together high-throughput TCR immunosequencing, statistical association of individual TCRs with disease status, and machine learning. Study-level results and caveats: It was suggested by the authors that the approach could potentially be generalized to other disease states and immunological phenotypes. A later analysis found that TCRs clustered in the first cohort also tended to co-occur in the approximately 120 validation repertoires, with just under 95% of cluster scores above 0. A later analysis lacked HLA typing for the validation cohort, so it scored co-occurrence in that cohort across all 120 repertoires. Across donors, most TCR sequences were observed very rarely, whereas some public TCRs were present in many individuals. In vitro tests confirmed that a few of the cytomegalovirus-associated TCR beta chains recognize cytomegalovirus antigens. The classifier was reported to diagnose cytomegalovirus status with high specificity and sensitivity in both the original cohort and the validation cohort. In the study, 150 to 200 TCR beta chains were listed as associated with cytomegalovirus.

Donors formed part of the validation cohort, which comprised some 120 subjects and was distinct from the first cohort of several hundred subjects. Library method: the immunoSEQ multiplex PCR assay. Processing in the source paper ran as follows. To diagnose cytomegalovirus status from the catalog of TCR beta chain sequences, a statistical classification framework was built. The clones in this table, taken by TCRdb from immuneACCESS, are in-frame only. Not every clone is retained; where verified, under half of the shortfall comes from an unresolved V gene, and the cause of the rest is unknown. V, J and clone size are those of that table, while D and trimming were read from the DNA. The table for this sample lists approximately 200,000 clones; 84% of them were counted only once. About an eighth of the sample goes to the ten largest clones. Remarks on this clone: Its antigen is unknown. No base-level quality is on record; no much larger clone is a single base apart.

V and J are trimmed by 6 bases and 2 bases, and the gene matches miss 5 bases of the junction. The CDR3 contains 14 residues, cysteine and phenylalanine counted. The entry retains the CDR3 DNA only, 42 bases that are in frame from base 1. CDR1 and CDR2 (MNHEY, SVGAGI) derive from the germline V gene. The chain is encoded by TRBV6-5 joined to TRBJ2-3, with 7 central nucleotides matching TRBD1. This receptor was identified in a woman in her twenties or thirties in good health and CMV-seropositive. The sequenced sample consisted of PBMCs. Here the CDR3 is given as CASSWDSPTDTQYF. The sequence in DNA is TGTGCCAGCAGCTGGGACAGCCCCACAGATACGCAGTATTTT.